This T cell receptor (beta chain) derives from a study of Graves' ophthalmopathy and Graves' hyperthyroidism. The V and J ends lost 2 bases and 2 bases respectively, with 13 bases between them. Germline V gene lookup returns CDR1 MNHEY and CDR2 SVGEGT. The CDR3 has 15 residues. Amplified TCR beta CDR3 regions were obtained using RNA transcripts as template. HTBI primers primed a first-round RT-PCR, and a second-round multiplex PCR followed. TCRdb fed the multiplex PCR reads into MiXCR, producing one record per CDR3 protein. The sample lists hundreds of thousands of distinct CDR3 sequences, around 20% occurring once. Ten or more counts support this clonotype.

The chain has TRBV6-2 or TRBV6-3 and TRBJ2-7; D is ambiguous. The sequence was obtained from a woman under 30 with stable Graves' hyperthyroidism. Sequenced input: peripheral blood. The CDR3 nucleotides read TGTGCCAGCAGTTACGAGGCTGCCCTTACCTACGAGCAGTACTTC. This translates into CASSYEAALTYEQYF.